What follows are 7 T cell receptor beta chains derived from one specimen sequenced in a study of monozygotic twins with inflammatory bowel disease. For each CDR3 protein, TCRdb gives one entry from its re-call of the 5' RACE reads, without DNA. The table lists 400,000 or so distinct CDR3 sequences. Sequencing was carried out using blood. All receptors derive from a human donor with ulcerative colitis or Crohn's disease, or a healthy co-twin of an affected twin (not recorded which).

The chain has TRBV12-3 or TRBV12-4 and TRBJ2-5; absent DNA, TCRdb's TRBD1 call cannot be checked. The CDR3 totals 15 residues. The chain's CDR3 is CASSQVQGKGETQYF.

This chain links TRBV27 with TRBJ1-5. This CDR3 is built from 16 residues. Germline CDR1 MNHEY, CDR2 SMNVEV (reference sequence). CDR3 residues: CASSRVGVLSNQPQHF.

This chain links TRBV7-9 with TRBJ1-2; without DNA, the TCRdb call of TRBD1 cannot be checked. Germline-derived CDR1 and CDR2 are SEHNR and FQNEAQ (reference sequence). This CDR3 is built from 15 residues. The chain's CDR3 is CASSPDSFQVYGYTF.

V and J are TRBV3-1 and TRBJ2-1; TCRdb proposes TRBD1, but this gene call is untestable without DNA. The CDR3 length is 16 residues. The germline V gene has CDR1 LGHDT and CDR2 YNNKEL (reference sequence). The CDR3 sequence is CASSQGGGVSYNEQFF.

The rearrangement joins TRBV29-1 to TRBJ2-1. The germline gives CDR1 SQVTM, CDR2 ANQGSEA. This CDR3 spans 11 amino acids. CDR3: CSVETYNEQFF.

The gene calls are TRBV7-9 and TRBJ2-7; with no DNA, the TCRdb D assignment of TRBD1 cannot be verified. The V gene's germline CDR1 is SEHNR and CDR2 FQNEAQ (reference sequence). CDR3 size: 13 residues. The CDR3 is CASSLRPGDEQYF.

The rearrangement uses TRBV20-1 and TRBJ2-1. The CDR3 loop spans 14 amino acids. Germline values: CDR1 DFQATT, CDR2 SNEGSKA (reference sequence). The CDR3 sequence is CSASGQFSYNEQFF.